Listed here is a single TCR beta chain. Its antigen is unidentified. Blood sampling was done at baseline, cycle 4 day 1, and cycle 7 day 1. Sequencing was performed with immunoSEQ multiplex PCR; in TCRdb, only in-frame clones are kept and a portion is missing. The top ten clones hold more than 0.95% of a sample with tens of thousands of clones, around four fifths of them seen once. The data are from a study of OX40 agonist ivuxolimab in advanced cancers. Whole-study findings and limits: At 0.1-3.0 mg/kg, partial responders had clonal expansion among the lowest observed.

This specimen was CD4+ or CD8+ T cells sorted from blood, taken in a trial of the OX40 agonist ivuxolimab. The TCR sequence derives from an adult with an advanced solid tumor such as melanoma, head and neck, liver or kidney cancer.

CDR3 DNA: TGTGCCACCAGCAGGGACATCACCTTCGATTCACCCCTCCACTTT. It encodes CATSRDITFDSPLHF. The chain couples TRBV15 to TRBJ1-6; possible D gene TRBD1, 5 bases. The CDR3 covers 15 residues. Germline CDR1 is LNHNV and CDR2 is YYDKDF (reference sequence). V lost 3 bases, J lost 8 bases, and 14 bases lay in between. Combining the CDR3 with reference TRBV15 and TRBJ1-6 gives the whole variable domain DAMVIQNPRYQVTQFGKPVTLSCSQTLNHNVMYWYQQKSSQAPKLLFHYYDKDFNNEADTPDNFQSRRPNTSFCFLDIRSPGLGDTAMYLCATSRDITFDSPLHFGNGTRLTVT.